These 24 T cell receptor beta chains were sequenced from one sample in a study of CD8 T cells in ankylosing spondylitis. General study findings and limits: Ankylosing spondylitis blood appeared to be characterized by a TCR beta motif of roughly eight highly homologous variants.

No antigen is known for these receptors. TCRdb reprocessed the 5' RACE reads via MiXCR and lists one record per CDR3 protein. Of roughly 470,000 distinct CDR3 sequences in the sample, about 25% were seen once. The sequencing sample was made of blood, either unsorted or a sorted T cell fraction (not recorded which). The receptor source for this set is a male donor with ankylosing spondylitis.

V gene TRBV29-1 combines with J gene TRBJ2-3; 10 bases are shared with TRBD2. The junction had 7 bases not matched to a gene; V was cut back by 4 bases and J by 0 bases. This CDR3 contains 16 residues. Germline values: CDR1 SQVTM, CDR2 ANQGSEA. The CDR3 bases are TGCAGCGTTGGGACTAGCGGAGCGACTAGCACAGATACGCAGTATTTT. Protein product: CSVGTSGATSTDTQYF.

The rearrangement joins TRBV12-3 or TRBV12-4 to TRBJ1-2; D is possibly TRBD1 (5 bases). Trimming stripped 5 bases from V and 3 bases from J, with 10 bases between. The CDR3 has 13 residues. The CDR3 DNA reads as TGTGCCAGCAGTCCGAGACAGCACTATGGCTACACCTTC. Protein sequence: CASSPRQHYGYTF.

V gene TRBV12-3 or TRBV12-4 combines with J gene TRBJ1-6; D remains unclear. Trimming stripped 4 bases from V and 10 bases from J, with 14 bases between. The CDR3 loop spans 14 amino acids. In DNA form, the CDR3 reads TGTGCCAGCAGTTCGACGGGGTTTGGGTCACCCCTCCACTTT. Translation: CASSSTGFGSPLHF.

This chain joins TRBV29-1 and TRBJ1-1, with a possible D match to TRBD1 (5 bases). CDR1 SQVTM and CDR2 ANQGSEA come from the germline V gene. The V end lost 4 bases, the J end lost 7 bases, and 7 bases lay between the germline ends. The length of the CDR3 is 10 residues. The CDR3 spells CSVGTLEAFF. The CDR3, as DNA: TGCAGCGTTGGGACACTTGAAGCTTTCTTT.

This clonotype was detected a few times. CDR3 nucleotide sequence: TGCAGTGCTAGAGGGGGGGTAGCGGGAGAGGGGGAGCAGTACTTC. Encoded protein: CSARGGVAGEGEQYF. V is TRBV20-1 and J is TRBJ2-7; 9 bases agree with TRBD2. The CDR3 contains 15 residues. Losses at the gene ends were 1 base for V and 7 bases for J; bases not matched to a gene: 11. CDR1 and CDR2 from the germline V gene are DFQATT and SNEGSKA (reference sequence).

V usage is TRBV20-1 and J usage is TRBJ1-1; D is undetermined. Germline V gene data show CDR1 as DFQATT and CDR2 as SNEGSKA (reference sequence). Between the trimmed V and J ends, which lost 5 bases and 6 bases, there was a span of 10 bases. CDR3 size: 11 residues. CDR3 loop: CSAATTAEAFF. For the CDR3, the DNA is TGCAGTGCTGCCACGACGGCTGAAGCTTTCTTT.

The genes are TRBV20-1 and TRBJ2-7; 8 bases map to TRBD1. Trimming cost V 5 bases and J 3 bases; bases outside gene matches: 6. This CDR3 is 13 amino acids long. The germline V gene has CDR1 DFQATT and CDR2 SNEGSKA (reference sequence). The chain's CDR3 is CSAWRTGFYEQYF. DNA for the CDR3: TGCAGTGCTTGGAGGACAGGGTTCTACGAGCAGTACTTC.

This clonotype has more than one count but fewer than ten. This sequence joins TRBV30 and TRBJ2-1, with TRBD2 as a possible D gene (5 bases). CDR1 is GTSNPN, CDR2 SVGIG, per germline (reference sequence). The CDR3 runs to 14 residues. V was clipped by 0 bases and J by 4 bases, with 10 bases between them. The CDR3 region has the DNA TGTGCCTGGAGTGTGCTAGCTGCATACAATGAGCAGTTCTTC. Translated: CAWSVLAAYNEQFF.

This clonotype occurred a few times. The J gene is TRBJ1-1, the V gene TRBV18; possibly TRBD1 for D (6 bases). Germline lookup yields CDR1 KGHSH and CDR2 LQKENI. Trimming removed 2 bases at V and 2 bases at J, with 12 bases between. CDR3 length: 15 amino acids. CDR3 in DNA: TGTGCCAGCTCACCATACCTAGGGGGAAACACTGAAGCTTTCTTT. Translating it yields CASSPYLGGNTEAFF.

This clonotype was counted a few times. V gene TRBV7-2 combines with J gene TRBJ2-3; 10 positions match TRBD1. The length of the CDR3 is 17 residues. Germline V gene data show CDR1 as SGHTA and CDR2 as FQGNSA. V was pared by 5 bases and J by 3 bases, with 11 bases of the junction left unmatched. The CDR3, as DNA: TGTGCCAGCAGCGTCTCCGGGACAGGGGTTTGGACAGATACGCAGTATTTT. Translation gives CASSVSGTGVWTDTQYF.

This clonotype was seen more than once but under ten times. The gene calls are TRBV12-3 or TRBV12-4 and TRBJ1-3; D remains ambiguous. Trimming took 6 bases from V and 0 from J, leaving 9 bases between them. The CDR3 runs to 14 residues. Here the CDR3 DNA reads TGTGCCAGCAGAGCCTCCGGCTCTGGAAACACCATATATTTT. Translating it yields CASRASGSGNTIYF.

The genes are TRBV24-1 and TRBJ1-3; 9 bases match TRBD1. The CDR3 runs 16 residues. J was trimmed by 4 bases and V by 4 bases; bases with no gene match: 7. The germline V gene encodes CDR1 KGHDR and CDR2 SFDVKD. CDR3 DNA sequence: TGTGCCACCAGTGAAACCGGGACAGGGTCCGGAAACACCATATATTTT. Its protein product is CATSETGTGSGNTIYF.

This chain links TRBV5-1 with TRBJ2-3, with 8 nucleotides matching TRBD2. V trimming: 2 bases; J trimming: 5 bases; junction bases outside the gene matches: 7. Germline V lookup: CDR1 SGHRS, CDR2 YFSETQ. The CDR3 runs to 15 residues. CDR3: CASSLGLASLDTQYF. In DNA, the CDR3 is TGCGCCAGCAGCTTAGGACTAGCCTCTCTAGATACGCAGTATTTT.

Ten or more counts support this clonotype. The chain has TRBV5-1 and TRBJ2-5, with D perhaps assigned TRBD1 or TRBD2 (5 bases each). The V gene lost 0 bases and the J gene lost 5 bases, with 14 bases spanning the gap. There are 15 residues in the CDR3. From germline, CDR1 is SGHRS and CDR2 YFSETQ. This CDR3 is CASSLVGGSDETQYF. As DNA, the CDR3 is TGCGCCAGCAGCTTGGTTGGGGGATCGGACGAGACCCAGTACTTC. Variable domain in full (rest from reference TRBV5-1 and TRBJ2-5): KAGVTQTPRYLIKTRGQQVTLSCSPISGHRSVSWYQQTPGQGLQFLFEYFSETQRNKGNFPGRFSGRQFSNSRSEMNVSTLELGDSALYLCASSLVGGSDETQYFGPGTRLLVL.

The chain recombines TRBV5-1 with TRBJ2-2; perhaps D is TRBD1 or TRBD2 (5 bases each). Germline V gene lookup returns CDR1 SGHRS and CDR2 YFSETQ. CDR3 size: 14 residues. Trimming removed 1 base from V and 8 bases from J, with 12 bases in between. As DNA, the CDR3 is TGCGCCAGCAGCTTGTCTCCAGGGACGGGGGAGCTGTTTTTT. This codes for CASSLSPGTGELFF.

V and J are TRBV20-1 and TRBJ2-3, with D hard to call. V shed 1 base and J shed 2 bases, with 7 bases lying between them. In germline, CDR1 is DFQATT, CDR2 SNEGSKA (reference sequence). This CDR3 contains 13 residues. For the CDR3, the DNA is TGCAGTGCTAGAGGAGAGCTCACAGATACGCAGTATTTT. Translation: CSARGELTDTQYF.

The CDR3 bases are TGCAGCGTTGAAGACGACAACAGGGGGGAAAAACTGTTTTTT. Protein sequence: CSVEDDNRGEKLFF. This chain uses TRBV29-1 with TRBJ1-4; 8 nucleotides match TRBD1. Germline CDR1 reads SQVTM; CDR2 reads ANQGSEA. V shed 0 bases, J shed 8 bases, and the junction held 5 bases outside the gene matches. CDR3 length: 14 residues.

This clonotype occurred a few times. The chain is built from TRBV5-1 and TRBJ2-7; no reliable D call. V was pared by 2 bases and J by 0 bases, with 6 bases between. The length of the CDR3 is 13 residues. From germline, CDR1 is SGHRS and CDR2 YFSETQ. This chain's CDR3 is CASSFDSSYEQYF. The CDR3 nucleotides read TGCGCCAGCAGCTTCGACTCCTCCTACGAGCAGTACTTC.

The chain carries TRBV12-3 or TRBV12-4 and TRBJ2-5; tentatively, D is TRBD1 (6 bases). With 6 bases removed from V and 5 bases from J, the gap between germline ends came to 16 bases. CDR3 size: 14 residues. CDR3 region: CASSLGQPPETQYF. CDR3 nucleotides: TGTGCCAGCAGCCTCGGACAGCCCCCGGAGACCCAGTACTTC.

This clonotype occurred a few times. The chain joins TRBV11-1 to TRBJ2-1; 10 nucleotides align to TRBD2. Germline CDR1 SGHAT, CDR2 FQDESV (reference sequence). This CDR3 has 18 residues. Trimming at V came to 1 base and at J to 4 bases, leaving 10 bases not matched to a gene. The chain's CDR3 is CASSLGELAGTLYNEQFF. DNA for the CDR3: TGTGCCAGCAGCTTAGGGGAACTAGCGGGAACCCTATACAATGAGCAGTTCTTC.

V usage is TRBV12-3 or TRBV12-4 and J usage is TRBJ1-5; D is unresolved. Trimming pared 2 bases from V and 1 base from J, leaving 6 bases between. The CDR3 covers 14 residues. CDR3 loop: CASSLKPSNQPQHF. Here the CDR3 DNA reads TGTGCCAGCAGTTTAAAACCGAGCAATCAGCCCCAGCATTTT.

This clonotype was detected ten times or more. CDR3 bases: TGTGCCAGCAGCCGACTAGCGGGTTCCTACAATGAGCAGTTCTTC. Translation gives CASSRLAGSYNEQFF. The J gene is TRBJ2-1, the V gene TRBV7-7; 10 positions match TRBD2. V was pared by 5 bases and J by 1 base, with 2 bases of the junction left unmatched. Germline V gene sequence: CDR1 SSHAT, CDR2 FNYEAQ (reference sequence). This CDR3 is built from 15 residues.

This clonotype occurred a few times. This chain links TRBV20-1 with TRBJ2-3; D might be TRBD2 (5 bases). V was trimmed by 5 bases and J by 4 bases, leaving 13 bases between them. This CDR3 region has 13 residues. Germline values: CDR1 DFQATT, CDR2 SNEGSKA (reference sequence). The CDR3 sequence: CSAEPFGADTQYF. CDR3 nucleotides: TGCAGTGCTGAGCCCTTCGGGGCAGATACGCAGTATTTT.

J is TRBJ2-3 and V is TRBV24-1; 12 bases align to TRBD1. From germline, CDR1 is KGHDR and CDR2 SFDVKD. The CDR3 totals 16 residues. Losses at the gene ends were 2 bases for V and 3 bases for J; bases not matched to a gene: 2. The DNA for the CDR3 is TGTGCCACCAGTGATTCGGGACAGGGGGCAACAGATACGCAGTATTTT. It yields the protein CATSDSGQGATDTQYF.